A selection of T cell receptor beta chains follows, all from one sample in a study of T-cell reconstitution after alpha-beta-depleted transplantation in children. TCRdb reprocessed the PCR reads with MiXCR, giving one entry per CDR3 protein. The sample holds hundreds of thousands of distinct CDR3 sequences, under 8.5% seen once. The sample here was PBMCs, mostly from graft donor cells, taken 360 days after TCRalphabeta/CD19-depleted stem cell transplant. The receptors originated from a male patient between 2 and 9 years old who had a stem cell transplant for acute myeloid leukemia, so the T cells may come from the graft donor. The CDR3 runs from the conserved cysteine through the conserved F or W. Fields, in order: CDR3 length, D gene, J gene, clone size, V gene, CDR3 DNA, CDR3 protein. The D gene is left open where the match is weak. Not all rows give a size; the values are once, few, many and, for expanded clones, a class.

>13|-|TRBJ1-1|-|TRBV12-3/TRBV12-4
TGTGCCAGCAGTTTTTACGTGAACACTGAAGCTTTCTTT
CASSFYVNTEAFF
>15|-|TRBJ1-2|few|TRBV5-1
TGCGCCAGCAGCGGACGCGGACAAGGGGGGCTGCGCTACACCTTC
CASSGRGQGGLRYTF
>13|TRBD1|TRBJ1-1|many|TRBV12-3/TRBV12-4
TGTGCCAGCAGGGGGACAGGCGGTTATGAAGCTTTCTTT
CASRGTGGYEAFF
>16|TRBD1|TRBJ1-3|few|TRBV12-3/TRBV12-4
TGTGCCAGCAGTGAACAGACAGGGGTTGTTGGAAACACCATATATTTT
CASSEQTGVVGNTIYF
>16|TRBD2|TRBJ2-1|-|TRBV5-1
TGCGCCAGCAGCTGGCGACTAGCGGGATTGAACAATGAGCAGTTCTTC
CASSWRLAGLNNEQFF
>16|TRBD2|TRBJ2-1|many|TRBV12-3/TRBV12-4
TGTGCCAGCAGCAGACTAGCGGGAGATATCTACAATGAGCAGTTCTTC
CASSRLAGDIYNEQFF
>16|TRBD2|TRBJ2-3|few|TRBV7-9
TGTGCCAGCAGCCACCAGCGGGGGACTAGCACAGATACGCAGTATTTT
CASSHQRGTSTDTQYF
>15|TRBD2|TRBJ2-1|many|TRBV20-1
TGCAGTGCCCCAGTGGGGACTAGCGAGTACAATGAGCAGTTCTTC
CSAPVGTSEYNEQFF
>15|TRBD2|TRBJ2-1|-|TRBV20-1
TGCAGTGCTATCCAAGGGACTAGCGGGAGCAATGAGCAGTTCTTC
CSAIQGTSGSNEQFF
>16|-|TRBJ2-3|many|TRBV4-2
TGTGCCAGCAGCCAAGGGATCGCGGGATTCACAGATACGCAGTATTTT
CASSQGIAGFTDTQYF
>17|TRBD2|TRBJ2-2|few|TRBV20-1
TGCAGTGCTAGTTTCCGGGGTACTAGCGGGGACGCCGGGGAGCTGTTTTTT
CSASFRGTSGDAGELFF
>16|-|TRBJ2-6|few|TRBV6-5
TGTGCCAGCAGTTACTCCGGCAGCTCTGGGGCCAACGTCCTGACTTTC
CASSYSGSSGANVLTF
>14|-|TRBJ1-1|many|TRBV28
TGTGCCAGCAGGCCCAGGGTGATGAACACTGAAGCTTTCTTT
CASRPRVMNTEAFF
>15|TRBD2|TRBJ2-3|-|TRBV25-1
TGTGCCAGCTGCAAAGCGGGAAGATTGGCAGATACGCAGTATTTT
CASCKAGRLADTQYF
>15|TRBD2|TRBJ2-7|many|TRBV20-1
TGCAGTGCTGCCCGATCAACTAGCGGGAAGTACGAGCAGTACTTC
CSAARSTSGKYEQYF
>15|-|TRBJ2-7|-|TRBV3-1
TGTGCCAGCAGCCGACTGCGTTACGGTTCCTACGAGCAGTACTTC
CASSRLRYGSYEQYF
>11|-|TRBJ2-7|many|TRBV12-3/TRBV12-4
TGTGCCAGCAGTTTAAGGCTAGAGCAGTACTTC
CASSLRLEQYF
>14|-|TRBJ1-2|few|TRBV9
TGTGCCAGCAGCGTGGGAGACAGCCTCTATGGCTACACCTTC
CASSVGDSLYGYTF
>16|TRBD1|TRBJ1-1|few|TRBV5-1
TGCGCCAGCAGCTTGGCCCAGGGGGCGCGGACCACTGAAGCTTTCTTT
CASSLAQGARTTEAFF
>16|TRBD2|TRBJ2-2|-|TRBV12-3/TRBV12-4
TGTGCCAGCAGTCAGACTAGCGGGAGGAACACCGGGGAGCTGTTTTTT
CASSQTSGRNTGELFF
>14|-|TRBJ1-1|few|TRBV10-3
TGTGCCATCAGCGAAAGGGAATTTGAGACTGAAGCTTTCTTT
CAISEREFETEAFF
>12|-|TRBJ1-1|-|TRBV20-1
TGCAGTGCTAGACGGGGGGGAAATGAAGCTTTCTTT
CSARRGGNEAFF
>15|TRBD2|TRBJ2-7|few|TRBV3-1
TGTGCCAGCAGCCTAAGTAGCGGGAGGGCCGGTGAGCAGTACTTC
CASSLSSGRAGEQYF
>16|-|TRBJ2-1|-|TRBV7-9
TGTGTCAGCAGCTTGGGACGGGCCGTGGGTATCAATGAGCAGTTCTTC
CVSSLGRAVGINEQFF
>15|-|TRBJ2-3|many|TRBV7-2
TGTGCCAGCAGTTTAGTGGGAGGTACTGCAGATACGCAGTATTTT
CASSLVGGTADTQYF
>14|-|TRBJ2-7|many|TRBV4-3
TGCGCCAGCAGCCAAGAATGGCAGGCCTACGAGCAGTACTTC
CASSQEWQAYEQYF